The source of this T cell receptor (beta chain) is a study of response to subunit inactivated influenza vaccine. Study findings and constraints: The authors suggested that few new T cells are recruited per seasonal influenza vaccination.

This CDR3 is 17 amino acids long. The germline V gene encodes CDR1 MNHEY and CDR2 SVGEGT. Trimming shortened V by 2 bases and J by 3 bases, and 16 bases separated the two germline ends. Many counts were recorded for this clonotype. Antigen: not known. One entry per CDR3 protein results from TCRdb running MiXCR on the RT-PCR reads. The table has around 530,000 distinct CDR3 sequences, approximately 12% seen once. The J gene is TRBJ2-2, the V gene TRBV6-2 or TRBV6-3; no reliable D call. The source material was PBMCs from blood, sampled on the day of vaccination. This clonotype was obtained from a middle-aged man who received an inactivated influenza vaccine. CDR3 sequence reads: CASSYVSWDLDTGELFF. As DNA, the CDR3 is TGTGCCAGCAGTTACGTCTCTTGGGATTTGGACACCGGGGAGCTGTTTTTT.